This T cell receptor (beta chain) was sequenced for a study of molecular identifiers for immune sequencing clone quantification. Regarding the study as a whole: Whereas clones above 20 RNA copies held under 1% of naive-cell molecules, they held over 97% of effector molecules. In cases of identical TCR molecules sharing a barcode, highly expanded clone sizes could be underestimated.

Previously described methods and listed TCR primers produced bulk TCR libraries. TCRdb processed the PCR reads anew with MiXCR; each CDR3 protein has one entry. The sample has approximately 670,000 distinct CDR3 sequences, less than 20% seen once. For naive CD8 T cells, sorting used the CD8+CD4-CCR7+CD45RA+ phenotype. At least ten counts were recorded for this clonotype. Its specificity is unknown. This CDR3 has 13 amino acids. Germline assignment: CDR1 ENHRY and CDR2 SYGVKD. The J segment lost 5 bases and the V segment lost 6 bases, leaving 4 bases of the junction unmatched. Input material: naive CD8+ T cells from blood, with Jurkat cell RNA spiked in. Subset reported: FACS-sorted CD8+CD4-CCR7+CD45RA+ naive T cells. This chain joins TRBV10-3 and TRBJ2-7; TRBD1 matches 10 bases. This clonotype was obtained from a human donor in good health. Some libraries in this study had Jurkat cell RNA spiked in. The CDR3 spells CAIRPGTGDEQYF. In DNA, the CDR3 is TGTGCCATCAGGCCCGGGACAGGGGACGAGCAGTACTTC.